The 12 T cell receptor beta chains in this list originate from one sample, sequenced in a study of cytomegalovirus exposure and HLA in healthy donors. The PCR was carried out with 60 Vbeta primers and 13 Jbeta primers. Repertoires were generated with immunoSEQ multiplex PCR, while TCRdb's copy carries only in-frame clones and drops some. The data hold 100,000 to 150,000 clones, with approximately 77% observed a single time. Source material: PBMCs. The receptors here all came from a woman aged 55 to 70 in good health and CMV-seronegative.

The chain is built from TRBV13 and TRBJ2-5; the D gene is possibly TRBD1 (6 bases). The tail of the sequence fits TRBJ2-7 better, so the J call may be wrong. The CDR3 is made up of 15 amino acids. Germline CDR1 reads PRHDT; CDR2 reads FYEKMQ (reference sequence). The CDR3 DNA reads as TGTGCCAGCAGAAGTATCAGGGGTGGGCTATACGAGCAGTACTTC. It yields the protein CASRSIRGGLYEQYF.

The V and J genes are TRBV6-6 and TRBJ1-5; D is undetermined. Per germline, CDR1 MNHNY and CDR2 SVGAGI (reference sequence). The CDR3 is 12 amino acids. Deletions cut 5 bases from V and 6 bases from J, with 8 bases between. The CDR3 protein is CASSAGSQPQHF. The CDR3 DNA is TGTGCCAGCAGTGCGGGGAGTCAGCCCCAGCATTTT.

The chain's CDR3 is CATQGPSGGRQYF. The CDR3 DNA sequence: TGTGCCACCCAGGGGCCTAGCGGGGGCAGGCAGTACTTC. The V call is TRBV27, the J call TRBJ2-7, with 10 bases aligning to TRBD2. After removal of 10 bases from V and 9 bases from J, the junction contained 12 bases not matched to a gene. Germline V lookup: CDR1 MNHEY, CDR2 SMNVEV (reference sequence). The CDR3 is made up of 13 amino acids.

The V and J genes are TRBV4-1 and TRBJ2-1; 8 nucleotides align to TRBD1. This CDR3 has 19 residues. V dropped 0 bases and J dropped 7; count of bases not matched to a gene: 17. The V gene's germline CDR1 is MGHRA and CDR2 YSYEKL. The CDR3 sequence: CASSQDPSSAGGRWNEQFF. The CDR3 DNA reads as TGCGCCAGCAGCCAAGATCCATCGTCGGCAGGGGGCAGGTGGAATGAGCAGTTCTTC.

V gene TRBV7-9 combines with J gene TRBJ2-7; perhaps TRBD1 as D (6 bases). Trimming shortened V by 5 bases and J by 4 bases, and 15 bases separated the two germline ends. Germline CDR1 reads SEHNR; CDR2 reads FQNEAQ (reference sequence). CDR3 length equals 14 residues. CDR3 coding DNA: TGTGCCAGCAGCCCGAACAGGGTTTATTACGAGCAGTACTTC. Translating it yields CASSPNRVYYEQYF.

This clone has only one observation. The gene calls are TRBV6-1 and TRBJ2-7; TRBD1 matches at 9 bases. Unmatched junction bases numbered 10, after V lost 0 bases and J lost 4 bases. CDR3 length: 17 residues. In germline, CDR1 is MNHNS, CDR2 SASEGT. CDR3 loop: CASSEARGTGSLYEQYF. DNA of the CDR3: TGTGCCAGCAGTGAAGCTCGAGGGACAGGGTCGCTTTACGAGCAGTACTTC.

V is TRBV11-2 and J is TRBJ2-5, with 10 bases that match TRBD1. The J call may be wrong; the DNA end is better matched by TRBJ2-7. Germline assignment: CDR1 SGHAT and CDR2 FQNNGV. The CDR3 is made up of 14 amino acids. CDR3 region: CASSVGTGAYEQYF. The CDR3 coding sequence is TGTGCCAGCAGCGTAGGGACAGGGGCCTACGAGCAGTACTTC.

The chain has TRBV27 and TRBJ1-1; D possibly corresponds to TRBD1 (6 bases). Trimming pared 7 bases from V and 8 bases from J, leaving 11 bases between. This CDR3 spans 11 amino acids. CDR1 and CDR2 (germline): MNHEY, SMNVEV (reference sequence). As DNA, the CDR3 is TGTGCCAGCACTTCCGGGACAGAAGCTTTCTTT. Encoded protein: CASTSGTEAFF.

This clone turned up a few times. The J gene is TRBJ2-5, the V gene TRBV7-9, with 14 bases aligning to TRBD2. Germline CDR1 SEHNR, CDR2 FQNEAQ (reference sequence). The CDR3 consists of 19 residues. The V gene end was trimmed by 4 bases and the J gene end by 5 bases; junction bases not matched to a gene: 15. The chain's CDR3 is CASSSTSGTSGRGGETQYF. The CDR3, as DNA: TGTGCCAGCAGCTCAACGTCCGGGACTAGCGGGAGAGGGGGGGAGACCCAGTACTTC. The whole variable domain, remainder taken from reference TRBV7-9 and TRBJ2-5, is DTGVSQNPRHKITKRGQNVTFRCDPISEHNRLYWYRQTLGQGPEFLTYFQNEAQLEKSRLLSDRFSAERPKGSFSTLEIQRTEQGDSAMYLCASSSTSGTSGRGGETQYFGPGTRLLVL.

The chain couples TRBV7-6 to TRBJ2-5; 8 nucleotides match TRBD2. CDR1 and CDR2 (germline): SGHVS, FNYEAQ. This CDR3 is built from 14 residues. The trim removed 3 bases at V and 7 bases at J, leaving 7 bases unmatched. The CDR3 DNA reads TGTGCCAGCAGCTTCGGACTAGCTGAAGGGACCCAGTACTTC. This gives the protein CASSFGLAEGTQYF. The full variable domain, completed using reference TRBV7-6 and TRBJ2-5, is GAGVSQSPRYKVTKRGQDVALRCDPISGHVSLYWYRQALGQGPEFLTYFNYEAQQDKSGLPNDRFSAERPEGSISTLTIQRTEQRDSAMYRCASSFGLAEGTQYFGPGTRLLVL.

CDR3 protein: CSEAANNEQFF. CDR3 DNA sequence: TGCAGTGAAGCGGCTAACAATGAGCAGTTCTTC. The V call is TRBV20-1, the J call TRBJ2-1, with D possibly matching TRBD2 (5 bases). The CDR3 consists of 11 residues. Germline V CDR1 and CDR2: DFQATT, SNEGSKA (reference sequence). V gave up 7 bases and J gave up 5 bases, with 9 bases separating them.

The chain recombines TRBV27 with TRBJ2-2; a weak D match, TRBD2 (7 bases). Germline V lookup: CDR1 MNHEY, CDR2 SMNVEV (reference sequence). This CDR3 spans 14 amino acids. The V end was cut by 7 bases, the J end by 3 bases, with 12 bases between. The DNA of the CDR3 is TGTGCCAGCACGGGGGGACACCACACCGGGGAGCTGTTTTTT. This translates into CASTGGHHTGELFF.